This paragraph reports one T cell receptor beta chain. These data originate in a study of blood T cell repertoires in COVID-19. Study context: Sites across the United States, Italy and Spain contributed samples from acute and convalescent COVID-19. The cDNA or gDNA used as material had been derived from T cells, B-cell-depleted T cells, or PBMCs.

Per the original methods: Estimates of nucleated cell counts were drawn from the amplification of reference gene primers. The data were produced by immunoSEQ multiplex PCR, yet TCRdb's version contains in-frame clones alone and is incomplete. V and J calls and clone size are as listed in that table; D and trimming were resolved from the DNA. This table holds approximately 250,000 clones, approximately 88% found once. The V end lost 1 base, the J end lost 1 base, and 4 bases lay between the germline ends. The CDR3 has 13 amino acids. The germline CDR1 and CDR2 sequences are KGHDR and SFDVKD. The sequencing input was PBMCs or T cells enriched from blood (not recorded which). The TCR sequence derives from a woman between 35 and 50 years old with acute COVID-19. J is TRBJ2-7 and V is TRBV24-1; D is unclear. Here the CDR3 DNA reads TGTGCCACCAGTGATTTCAGATCCTACGAGCAGTACGTC. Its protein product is CATSDFRSYEQYV.